The 27 T cell receptor beta chains presented below share a single source sample, sequenced in a study of vaccination effects on CD4 cells after COVID-19. Upon completion of roughly ten days in culture, CD4+ T cells were isolated. Their antigens are not known. Using immunoSEQ multiplex PCR, the repertoire was profiled, and TCRdb retains in-frame clones only, with some absent. Of roughly 34,000 clones listed, approximately 70% are singletons. The sequenced sample was CD4+ T cells from PBMCs cultured without peptide, obtained before COVID-19 vaccination. Receptors originate from a human donor who received a COVID-19 vaccine.

The chain recombines TRBV5-1 with TRBJ1-2, with 7 bases identical to TRBD1. Trimming at V came to 4 bases and at J to 3 bases, leaving 6 bases not matched to a gene. Germline CDR1 is SGHRS and CDR2 is YFSETQ. This CDR3 is 14 amino acids long. The CDR3 sequence: CASSEPGGDYGYTF. The CDR3 DNA follows: TGCGCCAGCAGCGAGCCAGGGGGGGACTATGGCTACACCTTC.

The CDR3 region is CSASKRGLANTGELFF. The CDR3 nucleotides read TGCAGTGCTAGTAAAAGAGGACTCGCGAACACCGGGGAGCTGTTTTTT. This chain links TRBV20-1 with TRBJ2-2; possibly TRBD2 for D (5 bases). Germline-derived CDR1 and CDR2 are DFQATT and SNEGSKA (reference sequence). V was shortened by 3 bases and J by 0 bases, with 14 bases between the two germline ends. The CDR3 contains 16 residues.

The V and J genes are TRBV3-1 (or the pseudogene TRBV3-2) and TRBJ2-4, with TRBD2 as a possible D gene (6 bases). This CDR3 is 16 amino acids long. Germline assignment: CDR1 LGHDT and CDR2 YNNKEL (reference sequence). Trimming cost V 1 base and J 4 bases, with 14 bases left between them. The CDR3 sequence is CASSQGQGGSKNIQYF. CDR3 bases: TGTGCCAGCAGCCAAGGCCAGGGAGGATCTAAAAACATTCAGTACTTC.

The chain combines TRBV7-8 with TRBJ1-2, with D unresolved. The ends were cut back, 1 base at V and 7 bases at J, with 16 bases in the middle. This CDR3 is built from 15 residues. Per the germline V gene, CDR1 is SGHVS and CDR2 is FQNEAQ. Here the CDR3 DNA reads TGTGCCAGCAGCTTAGTTGAGGACTCATTGTCTGGCTACACCTTC. This sequence encodes CASSLVEDSLSGYTF.

V is TRBV7-8 and J is TRBJ2-7, with TRBD2 as a possible D gene (5 bases). The CDR3 sequence is 15 residues long. Deletions cut 1 base from V and 3 bases from J, with 13 bases between. Germline CDR1 and CDR2: SGHVS and FQNEAQ. The CDR3 coding sequence is TGTGCCAGCAGCTTAGGCAGACTAACCCACTACGAGCAGTACTTC. This codes for CASSLGRLTHYEQYF.

This clone was recorded a few times. This chain uses TRBV6-6 with TRBJ1-1; D not resolved. CDR1 is MNHNY and CDR2 is SVGAGI in the germline V gene (reference sequence). V was cut by 5 bases and J by 1 base, with 17 bases left in between. The CDR3 is 16 residues long. The CDR3 DNA reads TGTGCCAGCAGTCCCTTCGGAGGCCCCAGGAACACTGAAGCTTTCTTT. It specifies CASSPFGGPRNTEAFF.

This clone was picked up a small number of times. V gene TRBV4-1 combines with J gene TRBJ1-4, with 7 bases fitting TRBD1. The CDR3 has 15 residues. The V gene end was trimmed by 1 base and the J gene end by 6 bases; junction bases not matched to a gene: 5. Germline-derived CDR1 and CDR2 are MGHRA and YSYEKL. This CDR3 is CASSQGTGSYEKLFF. The CDR3, as DNA: TGCGCCAGCAGCCAAGGGACAGGTTCCTATGAAAAACTGTTTTTT.

In this sample, this clone turned up a few times. CDR3 residues: CASSPLPAYEQYF. DNA for the CDR3: TGCGCCAGCAGCCCTCTTCCAGCCTACGAGCAGTACTTC. The V and J genes are TRBV5-1 and TRBJ2-7; no reliable D call. This CDR3 comprises 13 residues. Germline V gives CDR1 SGHRS, CDR2 YFSETQ. V was pared by 4 bases and J by 2 bases, with 10 bases between. Drawing the rest from reference TRBV5-1 and TRBJ2-7, the complete variable domain is KAGVTQTPRYLIKTRGQQVTLSCSPISGHRSVSWYQQTPGQGLQFLFEYFSETQRNKGNFPGRFSGRQFSNSRSEMNVSTLELGDSALYLCASSPLPAYEQYFGPGTRLTVT.

This chain uses TRBV19 with TRBJ2-3, with TRBD2 identical over 12 bases. Trimming took 0 bases from V and 4 from J; bases not matched to a gene: 5. This CDR3 has 17 amino acids. The germline CDR1 and CDR2 sequences are LNHDA and SQIVND (reference sequence). In DNA, the CDR3 is TGTGCCAGTAGTATAGATGCTAGCGGGAGGGGAGCAGATACGCAGTATTTT. The encoded protein is CASSIDASGRGADTQYF.

Only a few counts were recorded for this clone. The chain joins TRBV9 to TRBJ2-5, with D tentatively TRBD1 or TRBD2 (5 bases each). Germline CDR1 is SGDLS and CDR2 is YYNGEE. Trimming pared 4 bases from V and 7 bases from J, leaving 20 bases between. The CDR3 runs to 15 residues. The CDR3 sequence is CASSSREGRGGTQYF. CDR3 nucleotides: TGTGCCAGCAGCTCGAGAGAGGGGCGAGGAGGGACCCAGTACTTC.

The chain joins TRBV12-3 or TRBV12-4 to TRBJ1-5; D gene unclear. V gave up 3 bases and J gave up 3 bases, with 3 bases separating them. The CDR3 runs to 12 residues. The DNA for the CDR3 is TGTGCCAGCAGTTTTCTCAATCAGCCCCAGCATTTT. Its translation is CASSFLNQPQHF.

This chain uses TRBV18 with TRBJ1-4; D is unclear. The CDR3 consists of 15 residues. Germline assignment: CDR1 KGHSH and CDR2 LQKENI. The V end was cut by 2 bases, the J end by 1 base, with 8 bases between. CDR3 sequence: CASSPGRVTNEKLFF. CDR3 bases: TGTGCCAGCTCACCAGGGCGGGTAACTAATGAAAAACTGTTTTTT.

This clone turned up a few times. This chain connects TRBV9 to TRBJ2-5, with D unclear. CDR3 length equals 12 residues. V gave up 3 bases and J gave up 5 bases, with 8 bases separating them. Germline V lookup: CDR1 SGDLS, CDR2 YYNGEE. The DNA for the CDR3 is TGTGCCAGCAGCGGAATGCCGGAGACCCAGTACTTC. Protein product: CASSGMPETQYF.

J is TRBJ2-3 and V is TRBV12-3 or TRBV12-4; 7 bases align to TRBD2. With 7 bases clipped from V and 1 base from J, the junction kept 2 bases outside the gene matches. The CDR3 runs to 13 residues. CDR3 in amino acids: CASKSGGTDTQYF. CDR3 DNA: TGTGCCAGCAAAAGCGGGGGCACAGATACGCAGTATTTT.

The sample holds a few counts of this clone. V is TRBV5-4 and J is TRBJ2-3; the match to TRBD2 covers 7 bases. The V segment lost 4 bases and the J segment 4 bases; nucleotides outside the gene matches: 6. CDR3 size: 14 residues. Germline CDR1 SGHNT, CDR2 YYREEE (reference sequence). The chain's CDR3 is CASSPRGGPDTQYF. CDR3 coding DNA: TGTGCCAGCAGCCCACGGGGAGGGCCAGATACGCAGTATTTT.

CDR3 in DNA: TGTGCCAGCTCACCGGACTTCTACAATGAGCAGTTCTTC. It yields the protein CASSPDFYNEQFF. The chain uses TRBV2 and TRBJ2-1; the D gene is possibly TRBD2 (5 bases). CDR3 length equals 13 residues. Germline V gene lookup returns CDR1 SNHLY and CDR2 FYNNEI. With 8 bases removed from V and 3 bases from J, the gap between germline ends came to 11 bases.

This clone turned up a few times. The V and J genes are TRBV5-5 and TRBJ2-7; D remains unclear. The germline V gene has CDR1 SGHKS and CDR2 YYEKEE (reference sequence). The V end lost 0 bases, the J end lost 1 base, and 14 bases lay between the germline ends. The CDR3 spans 16 residues. The CDR3 DNA is TGTGCCAGCAGCTTGGCTGTGACATATACTTCCTACGAGCAGTACTTC. Its translation: CASSLAVTYTSYEQYF.

The chain joins TRBV18 to TRBJ2-5; TRBD1 or TRBD2 may be the D gene (5 bases each). CDR3 length equals 13 residues. Trimming stripped 2 bases from V and 5 bases from J, with 9 bases between. Germline V gene sequence: CDR1 KGHSH, CDR2 LQKENI. Written as DNA, the CDR3 is TGTGCCAGCTCACCAGGATGGGGGGAGACCCAGTACTTC. Its protein is CASSPGWGETQYF. Based on the CDR3 plus reference TRBV18 and TRBJ2-5, the full variable domain is NAGVMQNPRHLVRRRGQEARLRCSPMKGHSHVYWYRQLPEEGLKFMVYLQKENIIDESGMPKERFSAEFPKEGPSILRIQQVVRGDSAAYFCASSPGWGETQYFGPGTRLLVL.

The rearrangement uses TRBV10-2 and TRBJ2-5; 9 bases are a match to TRBD2. CDR1 WSHSY and CDR2 SAAADI come from the germline V gene. Trimming cost V 6 bases and J 3 bases; bases outside gene matches: 2. This CDR3 region has 13 residues. CDR3 bases: TGCGCCAGCAGATTAGCGGGGGAAGAGACCCAGTACTTC. Amino acid sequence: CASRLAGEETQYF.

In DNA form, the CDR3 reads TGTGCCTGGACCGGACAGGGGCCGGAGACCCAGTACTTC. Protein product: CAWTGQGPETQYF. This sequence joins TRBV30 and TRBJ2-5; 9 nucleotides line up with TRBD1. Trimming removed 4 bases from V and 5 bases from J; junction bases left unmatched: 5. There are 13 residues in the CDR3. The germline V gene has CDR1 GTSNPN and CDR2 SVGIG (reference sequence).

V gene TRBV3-1 (or the pseudogene TRBV3-2) combines with J gene TRBJ2-1, with a tentative D call TRBD2 (6 bases). Per germline, CDR1 LGHDT and CDR2 YNNKEL (reference sequence). V was pared by 4 bases and J by 6 bases, with 22 bases between. CDR3 length: 17 residues. Here the CDR3 reads CASSPKRRGWVINEQFF. CDR3 coding DNA: TGTGCCAGCAGCCCTAAACGGCGGGGCTGGGTAATCAATGAGCAGTTCTTC.

The V and J genes are TRBV6-5 and TRBJ2-7; TRBD1 aligns across 10 bases. V trimming: 2 bases; J trimming: 5 bases; junction bases outside the gene matches: 6. The length of the CDR3 is 15 residues. Germline V gene sequence: CDR1 MNHEY, CDR2 SVGAGI. The CDR3 protein is CASSYKGQGMNEQYF. The CDR3 region has the DNA TGTGCCAGCAGTTACAAGGGACAGGGGATGAACGAGCAGTACTTC.

This clone has a handful of counts. V gene TRBV27 combines with J gene TRBJ1-2, with 7 nucleotides matching TRBD1. The CDR3 has 19 amino acids. Looked up from germline, CDR1 is MNHEY and CDR2 is SMNVEV (reference sequence). The ends lost 2 bases at V and 0 bases at J; junction bases unmatched: 15. The CDR3: CASSLGGPGTDVTNYGYTF. CDR3 coding DNA: TGTGCCAGCAGTTTAGGGGGGCCCGGGACAGATGTAACTAACTATGGCTACACCTTC.

This clone was detected once. This rearrangement joins TRBV7-9 to TRBJ2-7; a weak D match, TRBD2 (5 bases). Germline CDR1 is SEHNR and CDR2 is FQNEAQ (reference sequence). The V gene lost 5 bases and the J gene lost 4 bases, with 15 bases spanning the gap. The CDR3 totals 14 residues. The CDR3 loop reads CASSVQEGGYEQYF. The CDR3 nucleotides read TGTGCCAGCAGCGTACAAGAGGGCGGGTACGAGCAGTACTTC.

This chain connects TRBV7-9 to TRBJ2-1; TRBD2 agrees at 7 bases. CDR1 is SEHNR and CDR2 is FQNEAQ in the germline V gene (reference sequence). CDR3 length equals 12 residues. Trimming cost V 5 bases and J 12 bases; bases outside gene matches: 7. The chain's CDR3 is CASSQTGGGQFF. DNA of the CDR3: TGTGCCAGCAGCCAGACGGGGGGTGGGCAGTTCTTC.

This clone was picked up a small number of times. The chain is built from TRBV4-2 and TRBJ2-3; TRBD2 matches at 12 bases. V lost 4 bases, J lost 4 bases, and 6 bases stayed unmatched. CDR1 is LGHNA and CDR2 is YNFKEQ in the germline V gene. The CDR3 extends over 16 amino acids. CDR3 DNA sequence: TGTGCCAGCAGCCGAAAGACTAGCGGGGGCGCAGATACGCAGTATTTT. Translation: CASSRKTSGGADTQYF.

The V call is TRBV5-1, the J call TRBJ2-7; 7 positions match TRBD1. V shed 4 bases and J 5 bases; nucleotides not matched to a gene: 3. The CDR3 covers 12 residues. Germline V gene sequence: CDR1 SGHRS, CDR2 YFSETQ. CDR3 residues: CASSPGGDEQYF. As DNA, the CDR3 is TGCGCCAGCAGCCCAGGGGGAGACGAGCAGTACTTC.